These 32 T cell receptor beta chains were all obtained from the same sample, sequenced in a study of spatial heterogeneity in lung cancer. Indicated time point: sample taken at primary tumor resection. A single record per CDR3 protein comes from TCRdb applying MiXCR to the 5' RACE reads. The repertoire has about 35,000 distinct CDR3 sequences, 3% to 3.5% of them found once; the top ten carry around 36%. The material sequenced was normal lung tissue next to the tumor, taken at surgery. The receptor source for this set is a male donor with early-stage non-small cell lung cancer.

This chain uses TRBV7-2 with TRBJ2-2; 8 bases line up with TRBD1. Looked up from germline, CDR1 is SGHTA and CDR2 is FQGNSA. The V segment lost 7 bases and the J segment 5 bases; nucleotides outside the gene matches: 9. The CDR3 is 15 residues long. The CDR3, as DNA: TGTGCCAGCAACGCCCAAACAGGGGGTACCGGGGAGCTGTTTTTT. As protein: CASNAQTGGTGELFF.

This clonotype was seen many times. The chain employs TRBV11-2 and TRBJ2-5, with 8 bases fitting TRBD2. Germline trimming cut 5 bases from V and 5 bases from J; bases unmatched to any gene: 13. Germline V CDR1 and CDR2: SGHAT, FQNNGV. The CDR3 length is 16 residues. Here the CDR3 DNA reads TGTGCCAGCAGCCCTGCAACAGCGGGAGTGGTGGAGACCCAGTACTTC. This gives the protein CASSPATAGVVETQYF.

This clonotype was observed at least ten times. J is TRBJ2-7 and V is TRBV29-1; 9 bases are shared with TRBD1. CDR1 is SQVTM and CDR2 is ANQGSEA in the germline V gene. The CDR3 sequence is 16 residues long. V gave up 0 bases and J gave up 5 bases; unmatched junction bases: 11. Written as DNA, the CDR3 is TGCAGCGTTGAAGACCCTGATGGGACAGGGCTCCACGAGCAGTACTTC. Amino acid sequence: CSVEDPDGTGLHEQYF.

This clonotype has a count of ten or more. CDR3 residues: CASSSLASNQPQHF. The CDR3 region has the DNA TGTGCCAGCAGCAGCTTGGCGAGCAATCAGCCCCAGCATTTT. The chain uses TRBV28 and TRBJ1-5; D remains ambiguous. The V gene's germline CDR1 is MDHEN and CDR2 SYDVKM. V dropped 6 bases and J dropped 1 base, with 10 bases sitting between them. This CDR3 is built from 14 residues.

This clonotype was seen ten or more times. V usage is TRBV10-3 and J usage is TRBJ2-7, with D unresolved. CDR1 is ENHRY, CDR2 SYGVKD, per germline. V lost 3 bases and J lost 0, with 9 bases in between. The CDR3 runs to 14 residues. This chain's CDR3 is CAISESLSSYEQYF. In DNA, the CDR3 is TGTGCCATCAGTGAATCGTTATCCTCCTACGAGCAGTACTTC.

This clonotype was counted many times. The CDR3 is CASSLLQGALGNQPQHF. The DNA of the CDR3 is TGTGCCAGCAGTTTATTGCAGGGGGCACTTGGCAATCAGCCCCAGCATTTT. The chain employs TRBV28 and TRBJ1-5; 8 nucleotides line up with TRBD1. Per the germline V gene, CDR1 is MDHEN and CDR2 is SYDVKM. V shed 1 base and J 2 bases; nucleotides not matched to a gene: 7. This CDR3 is 17 amino acids long.

This clonotype showed up many times. This rearrangement joins TRBV7-2 to TRBJ1-5; D remains unclear. The V end was cut by 5 bases, the J end by 7 bases, with 12 bases between. The germline V gene encodes CDR1 SGHTA and CDR2 FQGNSA. This CDR3 is built from 13 residues. CDR3 nucleotide sequence: TGTGCCAGCAGCCCAGACTCGAGGCAGCCCCAGCATTTT. Protein sequence: CASSPDSRQPQHF.

This clonotype has just a few counts. The chain has TRBV11-2 and TRBJ2-3, with D perhaps TRBD2 (6 bases). V dropped 4 bases and J dropped 10 bases, with 21 bases sitting between them. Germline lookup yields CDR1 SGHAT and CDR2 FQNNGV. This CDR3 is 15 amino acids long. Written as DNA, the CDR3 is TGTGCCAGCAGCTCCGCCGGGACTGCAGGGTCCTCGCAGTATTTT. Translating it yields CASSSAGTAGSSQYF.

This clonotype was counted ten times or more. The J gene is TRBJ1-2, the V gene TRBV2; D not certain. Trimming removed 8 bases from V and 0 bases from J, with 22 bases in between. From germline, CDR1 is SNHLY and CDR2 FYNNEI. The CDR3 extends over 17 amino acids. CDR3 amino acids: CASYGPPEGLTNYGYTF. As DNA, the CDR3 is TGTGCCAGCTACGGACCTCCCGAGGGCCTAACTAACTATGGCTACACCTTC.

This clonotype showed up many times. This chain connects TRBV20-1 to TRBJ1-5, with D possibly matching TRBD1 (6 bases). The CDR3 loop spans 15 amino acids. Germline loops: CDR1 DFQATT, CDR2 SNEGSKA (reference sequence). Trimming shortened V by 5 bases and J by 0 bases, and 14 bases separated the two germline ends. This chain's CDR3 is CSAGSRQVSNQPQHF. DNA of the CDR3: TGCAGTGCTGGGTCCCGACAGGTTAGCAATCAGCCCCAGCATTTT.

Many counts were recorded for this clonotype. The V gene is TRBV11-2, the J gene TRBJ2-1; either TRBD1 or TRBD2 may supply D (5 bases each). Trimming shortened V by 2 bases and J by 5 bases, and 13 bases separated the two germline ends. CDR1 is SGHAT and CDR2 is FQNNGV in the germline V gene. The CDR3 has 15 residues. The CDR3 sequence is CASSLYRGRNNEQFF. The CDR3 DNA reads as TGTGCCAGCAGCTTATACCGGGGACGTAACAATGAGCAGTTCTTC.

This clonotype is deemed medium-sized. The chain combines TRBV28 with TRBJ2-5; 10 bases line up with TRBD2. Trimming removed 2 bases from V and 5 bases from J; junction bases left unmatched: 8. Germline CDR1 reads MDHEN; CDR2 reads SYDVKM. The length of the CDR3 is 16 residues. The CDR3 here is CASSLERLAGPETQYF. CDR3 DNA: TGTGCCAGCAGTTTAGAGAGACTAGCGGGCCCCGAGACCCAGTACTTC.

This clonotype was seen repeatedly, ten times or more. The V gene is TRBV24-1, the J gene TRBJ2-1; 13 nucleotides agree with TRBD2. This CDR3 spans 18 amino acids. Trimming took 1 base from V and 6 from J; bases not matched to a gene: 8. Per the germline V gene, CDR1 is KGHDR and CDR2 is SFDVKD. The CDR3 sequence is CATSDFRTSGSAVNEQFF. The CDR3 DNA reads TGTGCCACCAGTGATTTCCGGACTAGCGGGAGCGCGGTCAATGAGCAGTTCTTC.

This clonotype was observed a few times. The chain carries TRBV7-3 and TRBJ1-1; D is uncertain. The V end lost 6 bases, the J end lost 2 bases, and 13 bases lay between the germline ends. The CDR3 is 14 amino acids. CDR1 and CDR2 from the germline V gene are SGHTA and FQGTGA. The DNA for the CDR3 is TGTGCCAGCAGAGGCTCGAGCGGAAACACTGAAGCTTTCTTT. As protein: CASRGSSGNTEAFF.

This clonotype was counted at least ten times. The chain employs TRBV7-2 and TRBJ2-1; 8 bases are a match to TRBD2. CDR3 length: 12 residues. Losses at the gene ends were 4 bases for V and 10 bases for J; bases not matched to a gene: 3. CDR1 is SGHTA and CDR2 is FQGNSA in the germline V gene. CDR3 bases: TGTGCCAGCAGCTCGTTAGCGGGGGAGCAGTTCTTC. Amino acids: CASSSLAGEQFF.

Ten or more counts support this clonotype. The chain has TRBV5-1 and TRBJ1-5; D is perhaps TRBD1 (5 bases). The germline V and J ends were trimmed by 2 bases and 7 bases, with 16 bases remaining between them. Per germline, CDR1 SGHRS and CDR2 YFSETQ. The CDR3 runs 15 residues. CDR3 DNA: TGCGCCAGCAGCTTTTCCGGGGGAGTGGAGCAGCCCCAGCATTTT. Translated, it gives CASSFSGGVEQPQHF.

This clonotype occurred many times. The rearrangement uses TRBV28 and TRBJ2-7, with 7 bases identical to TRBD1. The ends lost 6 bases at V and 2 bases at J; junction bases unmatched: 16. CDR3 size: 17 residues. Germline V CDR1 and CDR2: MDHEN, SYDVKM. The CDR3 sequence is CASSLNLRDSPTYEQYF. The CDR3 nucleotides are TGTGCCAGCAGCCTGAACCTGAGGGACAGCCCTACCTACGAGCAGTACTTC.

This clonotype was seen repeatedly, ten times or more. V usage is TRBV4-1 and J usage is TRBJ1-5; TRBD1 is a possible D gene (5 bases). The CDR3 runs 14 residues. Germline-derived CDR1 and CDR2 are MGHRA and YSYEKL. Trimming stripped 1 base from V and 4 bases from J, with 8 bases between. Here the CDR3 DNA reads TGCGCCAGCAGCCAAGGGGGACCTAATCAGCCCCAGCATTTT. It translates to CASSQGGPNQPQHF.

This clonotype has ten or more counts. The J gene is TRBJ1-5, the V gene TRBV18, with D uncertain. Germline CDR1 and CDR2: KGHSH and LQKENI. Trimming pared 5 bases from V and 2 bases from J, leaving 10 bases between. This CDR3 is 14 amino acids long. The CDR3 sequence: CASSKEEGNQPQHF. DNA of the CDR3: TGTGCCAGCTCAAAAGAAGAGGGCAATCAGCCCCAGCATTTT.

This clonotype was seen ten or more times. V is TRBV2 and J is TRBJ1-6, with D hard to call. The CDR3 extends over 17 amino acids. CDR1 and CDR2 (germline): SNHLY, FYNNEI. The V end lost 4 bases, the J end lost 0 bases, and 13 bases lay between the germline ends. The CDR3 sequence is CASSVAVLSSYNSPLHF. In DNA form, the CDR3 reads TGTGCCAGCAGTGTGGCCGTTCTGAGCTCCTATAATTCACCCCTCCACTTT.

This clonotype was seen many times. This chain uses TRBV4-1 with TRBJ1-4; perhaps TRBD1 as D (5 bases). Germline assignment: CDR1 MGHRA and CDR2 YSYEKL. The CDR3 length is 16 residues. V shed 1 base and J shed 5 bases, with 14 bases lying between them. CDR3 coding DNA: TGCGCCAGCAGCCAAGTAGCGGCGACAGAGAATGAAAAACTGTTTTTT. Its protein product is CASSQVAATENEKLFF.

This clonotype was picked up many times. The CDR3 coding sequence is TGTGCCAGCAGCTTAGACTGGCGGGGGGTCGCCCAGTACTTC. This translates into CASSLDWRGVAQYF. The V gene is TRBV11-2, the J gene TRBJ2-5; 8 positions match TRBD2. After removal of 0 bases from V and 9 bases from J, the junction contained 6 bases not matched to a gene. The CDR3 runs 14 residues. The germline gives CDR1 SGHAT, CDR2 FQNNGV.

This clonotype appeared many times. CDR3 bases: TGTGCCAGCAGTTGGACCGAGGACGAGCAGTACTTC. Protein: CASSWTEDEQYF. The chain links TRBV6-1 to TRBJ2-7; D gene unclear. Germline V gives CDR1 MNHNS, CDR2 SASEGT. V was clipped by 5 bases and J by 5 bases, with 10 bases between them. The CDR3 sequence is 12 residues long.

This clonotype has ten or more counts. The chain joins TRBV25-1 to TRBJ2-7; D gene unclear. The CDR3 runs 13 residues. V dropped 6 bases and J dropped 4 bases, with 13 bases sitting between them. The germline gives CDR1 MGHDK, CDR2 SYGVNS. As DNA, the CDR3 is TGTGCCAGCAGCATACCGGGCCAGTACGAGCAGTACTTC. Its protein product is CASSIPGQYEQYF.

This clonotype has a count of ten or more. The genes are TRBV4-2 and TRBJ2-3, with TRBD2 matching 12 bases. The CDR3 has 18 amino acids. Germline V gives CDR1 LGHNA, CDR2 YNFKEQ. V dropped 2 bases and J dropped 3; count of bases not matched to a gene: 9. This CDR3 reads CASSQSSGGAQRTDTQYF. CDR3 coding DNA: TGTGCCAGCAGCCAATCTAGCGGGGGGGCCCAACGGACAGATACGCAGTATTTT.

This clonotype was detected many times. The chain is built from TRBV5-8 and TRBJ2-2; 8 bases are shared with TRBD2. The germline V gene encodes CDR1 SGHTS and CDR2 YDEGEE. V dropped 3 bases and J dropped 8; count of bases not matched to a gene: 12. The CDR3 sequence is 16 residues long. CDR3 protein: CASSSWTSSPWGELFF. DNA for the CDR3: TGTGCCAGCAGCTCCTGGACTAGCTCCCCATGGGGGGAGCTGTTTTTT.

The sample holds many counts of this clonotype. The chain joins TRBV6-6 to TRBJ1-4, with 7 bases matching TRBD1. After removal of 0 bases from V and 7 bases from J, the junction contained 11 bases not matched to a gene. The CDR3 extends over 17 amino acids. From germline, CDR1 is MNHNY and CDR2 SVGAGI (reference sequence). The CDR3 loop reads CASSYSALSGGPEKLFF. Written as DNA, the CDR3 is TGTGCCAGCAGTTACTCCGCCCTTTCAGGGGGACCTGAAAAACTGTTTTTT.

This clonotype occurred many times. The J gene is TRBJ2-1, the V gene TRBV6-1; a weak D match, TRBD1 (6 bases). Germline V gene lookup returns CDR1 MNHNS and CDR2 SASEGT. The CDR3 covers 15 residues. V lost 10 bases and J 7 bases, leaving 23 bases between the germline ends. DNA for the CDR3: TGTGCCACCCACCGAGGGGACACGGGAACGAATGAGCAGTTCTTC. Residues: CATHRGDTGTNEQFF.

This clonotype was picked up many times. V and J are TRBV20-1 and TRBJ2-5, with D unresolved. V was cut by 7 bases and J by 1 base, with 10 bases left in between. The length of the CDR3 is 12 residues. The germline V gene has CDR1 DFQATT and CDR2 SNEGSKA (reference sequence). The CDR3 protein is CSGEALQETQYF. In DNA, the CDR3 is TGCAGTGGCGAAGCACTCCAAGAGACCCAGTACTTC.

Many counts were recorded for this clonotype. This chain joins TRBV7-2 and TRBJ2-3, with 8 bases matching TRBD2. The CDR3 loop spans 14 amino acids. Per germline, CDR1 SGHTA and CDR2 FQGNSA. Trimming removed 6 bases from V and 4 bases from J; junction bases left unmatched: 6. The CDR3 sequence is CASRSTGGPDTQYF. The DNA for the CDR3 is TGTGCCAGCAGGAGCACGGGGGGGCCAGATACGCAGTATTTT. The variable domain in full, with the rest retrieved from reference TRBV7-2 and TRBJ2-3, is GAGVSQSPSNKVTEKGKDVELRCDPISGHTALYWYRQSLGQGLEFLIYFQGNSAPDKSGLPSDRFSAERTGGSVSTLTIQRTQQEDSAVYLCASRSTGGPDTQYFGPGTRLTVL.

This clonotype was seen at least ten times. This chain links TRBV5-1 with TRBJ1-1; 9 bases fit TRBD1. From germline, CDR1 is SGHRS and CDR2 YFSETQ. Trimming cost V 0 bases and J 4 bases; bases outside gene matches: 4. This CDR3 region has 15 residues. The CDR3 loop is CASSLEGTGPTEAFF. The CDR3 DNA follows: TGCGCCAGCAGCTTGGAAGGGACAGGGCCCACTGAAGCTTTCTTT.

This clonotype showed up many times. CDR3 sequence: CASPETSGYVYEQYF. The DNA for the CDR3 is TGTGCCAGCCCCGAGACTAGCGGGTACGTCTACGAGCAGTACTTC. The chain employs TRBV27 and TRBJ2-7; 10 bases align to TRBD2. Germline CDR1 reads MNHEY; CDR2 reads SMNVEV (reference sequence). With 8 bases clipped from V and 3 bases from J, the junction kept 10 bases outside the gene matches. The CDR3 sequence is 15 residues long.